The 17 T cell receptor beta chains given below trace back to one sample, sequenced in a study of sequential checkpoint blockade in melanoma. Assay used: immunoSEQ multiplex PCR; TCRdb lists only in-frame clones, some missing. Among 15,000 to 20,000 clones, approximately 69% were seen once, and the ten largest hold approximately 19%. Treatment defined: randomized to nivolumab then ipilimumab (arm A) or the reverse (arm B). The sample in question was CD8+ T cells sorted from blood (inferred from file names), obtained from a patient given nivolumab and ipilimumab in sequence. Receptors originate from a human donor with melanoma.

The chain is built from TRBV5-6 and TRBJ2-7, with D maybe TRBD2 (6 bases). Deletions cut 2 bases from V and 3 bases from J, with 9 bases between. Germline CDR1 is SGHDT and CDR2 is YYEEEE. The CDR3 extends over 13 amino acids. In nucleotides, the CDR3 is TGTGCCAGCAGCTTCTTTAGCGGCTACGAGCAGTACTTC. Amino acid sequence: CASSFFSGYEQYF.

This chain joins TRBV29-1 and TRBJ1-2; tentatively, D is TRBD1 (6 bases). The CDR3 contains 13 residues. Germline CDR1 SQVTM, CDR2 ANQGSEA. Trimming took off 4 bases at V and 8 bases at J, with 17 bases between the two ends. CDR3 DNA sequence: TGCAGCGTTGTATGGGGGAACAGGGACGGCTACACCTTC. It is translated as CSVVWGNRDGYTF.

The table lists this clone with a few counts. This chain uses TRBV27 with TRBJ2-2; 8 nucleotides match TRBD1. Per germline, CDR1 MNHEY and CDR2 SMNVEV (reference sequence). The CDR3 covers 15 residues. Trimming removed 6 bases from V and 4 bases from J; junction bases left unmatched: 7. The CDR3 nucleotides are TGTGCCAGCAGCCCCGACAGGGGAAGCACCGGGGAGCTGTTTTTT. It encodes CASSPDRGSTGELFF.

The rearrangement joins TRBV7-2 to TRBJ1-5; D is undetermined. This CDR3 is 13 amino acids long. The germline V gene encodes CDR1 SGHTA and CDR2 FQGNSA. V dropped 8 bases and J dropped 3 bases, with 11 bases sitting between them. The DNA of the CDR3 is TGTGCCAGCTCGCTAGCACCCAATCAGCCCCAGCATTTT. Translating it yields CASSLAPNQPQHF.

CDR3 protein: CASSVGASGVYNEQFF. In DNA form, the CDR3 reads TGTGCCAGCAGCGTAGGCGCTAGCGGGGTTTACAATGAGCAGTTCTTC. The chain links TRBV9 to TRBJ2-1; 9 bases match TRBD2. CDR1 is SGDLS and CDR2 is YYNGEE in the germline V gene. V shed 0 bases and J 4 bases; nucleotides not matched to a gene: 5. The CDR3 has 16 amino acids.

V gene TRBV7-9 combines with J gene TRBJ2-3; 10 bases align to TRBD2. Germline V gives CDR1 SEHNR, CDR2 FQNEAQ (reference sequence). The CDR3 is 13 residues long. V trimming: 6 bases; J trimming: 6 bases; junction bases outside the gene matches: 3. The CDR3 bases are TGTGCCAGCAGGCGTAGCGGGAGGGATACGCAGTATTTT. Translation: CASRRSGRDTQYF.

In DNA form, the CDR3 reads TGTGCCAGCAGTGAGGTAGGAGGGCACGAGCAGTACTTC. It codes for CASSEVGGHEQYF. The V and J genes are TRBV2 and TRBJ2-7, with D possibly being TRBD2 (6 bases). The CDR3 consists of 13 residues. Trimming took off 3 bases at V and 5 bases at J, with 11 bases between the two ends. Germline V lookup: CDR1 SNHLY, CDR2 FYNNEI.

The V call is TRBV7-9, the J call TRBJ2-1; D possibly corresponds to TRBD2 (5 bases). V shed 5 bases and J shed 5 bases, with 16 bases lying between them. The germline CDR1 and CDR2 sequences are SEHNR and FQNEAQ (reference sequence). The CDR3 has 15 residues. The CDR3 nucleotides read TGTGCCAGCAGCGCACTAGAACGAAGCGACAATGAGCAGTTCTTC. As protein: CASSALERSDNEQFF.

This chain joins TRBV30 and TRBJ2-7, with 10 bases fitting TRBD1. The CDR3 consists of 14 residues. Germline CDR1 GTSNPN, CDR2 SVGIG (reference sequence). V shed 3 bases, J shed 2 bases, and the junction held 4 bases outside the gene matches. CDR3 in amino acids: CAWSSGTGAYEQYF. CDR3 DNA: TGTGCCTGGAGCTCCGGGACAGGGGCCTACGAGCAGTACTTC. The full variable domain, rest sourced from reference TRBV30 and TRBJ2-7, is SQTIHQWPATLVQPVGSPLSLECTVEGTSNPNLYWYRQAAGRGLQLLFYSVGIGQISSEVPQNLSASRPQDRQFILSSKKLLLSDSGFYLCAWSSGTGAYEQYFGPGTRLTVT.

The chain is built from TRBV7-2 and TRBJ2-1; weak D call: TRBD2 (5 bases). Looked up from germline, CDR1 is SGHTA and CDR2 is FQGNSA. This CDR3 contains 13 residues. The V end was cut by 7 bases, the J end by 5 bases, with 12 bases between. The chain's CDR3 is CASNPGSNNEQFF. The CDR3 DNA reads TGTGCCAGCAATCCGGGGAGCAACAATGAGCAGTTCTTC.

The J gene is TRBJ2-2, the V gene TRBV27, with 9 nucleotides matching TRBD2. CDR1 is MNHEY and CDR2 is SMNVEV in the germline V gene (reference sequence). Losses at the gene ends were 4 bases for V and 7 bases for J; bases not matched to a gene: 4. The CDR3 is 14 residues long. CDR3: CASSWASGNGELFF. Written as DNA, the CDR3 is TGTGCCAGCAGTTGGGCTAGCGGGAACGGGGAGCTGTTTTTT.

Only a few counts were recorded for this clone. The chain uses TRBV11-2 and TRBJ1-4; no definite D call. This CDR3 contains 14 residues. V was pared by 4 bases and J by 8 bases, with 14 bases between. The germline CDR1 and CDR2 sequences are SGHAT and FQNNGV. The CDR3 loop reads CASSSQVEWEKLFF. The DNA for the CDR3 is TGTGCCAGCAGCTCCCAGGTAGAATGGGAAAAACTGTTTTTT.

The gene calls are TRBV28 and TRBJ1-1, with D possibly being TRBD1 (6 bases). The CDR3 sequence is 14 residues long. Germline assignment: CDR1 MDHEN and CDR2 SYDVKM. V gave up 7 bases and J gave up 3 bases, with 15 bases separating them. The CDR3 coding sequence is TGTGCCAGCACTAGGGGGACACGAGACACTGAAGCTTTCTTT. Translated, it gives CASTRGTRDTEAFF.

This sequence joins TRBV6-5 and TRBJ1-2; TRBD1 is a possible D gene (5 bases). The CDR3 runs 13 residues. V lost 2 bases, J lost 8 bases, and 12 bases lay in between. Germline CDR1 MNHEY, CDR2 SVGAGI. The CDR3 DNA follows: TGTGCCAGCAGTTACGACAGTGACGGGGGCTACACCTTC. Translation: CASSYDSDGGYTF.

This clone was detected a few times. J is TRBJ2-7 and V is TRBV6-5; D is possibly TRBD1 (7 bases). This CDR3 has 14 residues. The germline gives CDR1 MNHEY, CDR2 SVGAGI. Trimming left V 6 bases short and J 0 bases short, with 12 bases between. This CDR3 is CASRPGGGSYEQYF. CDR3 nucleotide sequence: TGTGCCAGCAGGCCAGGGGGAGGCTCCTACGAGCAGTACTTC.

The chain has TRBV5-6 and TRBJ1-1; D may be TRBD1 (6 bases). Trimming took 0 bases from V and 1 from J, leaving 13 bases between them. Germline assignment: CDR1 SGHDT and CDR2 YYEEEE. This CDR3 is 16 amino acids long. The CDR3 DNA reads as TGTGCCAGCAGCTTGGAAGTGGGCAGGGGGAACACTGAAGCTTTCTTT. This translates into CASSLEVGRGNTEAFF.

The rearrangement links TRBV7-3 to TRBJ2-3; D gene ambiguous. Germline V gene sequence: CDR1 SGHTA, CDR2 FQGTGA. V shed 5 bases and J shed 6 bases, with 12 bases lying between them. The CDR3 sequence is 13 residues long. The CDR3 loop is CASSPIKLDTQYF. The CDR3 DNA is TGTGCCAGCAGCCCTATAAAGCTGGATACGCAGTATTTT.